Listed here are 5 T cell receptor beta chains from one sample, sequenced in a study of identical twins. Each CDR3 protein gets one entry after TCRdb re-called the 5' RACE reads with MiXCR. The data show hundreds of thousands of distinct CDR3 sequences, 24% seen once. This sample also appeared in a second study, on T cells expressing NK-cell markers.

Sequencing was performed on CD4+ T cells sorted from blood. All receptors come from a young woman in good health.

The chain joins TRBV28 to TRBJ2-7; weak D call: TRBD1 (5 bases). Trimming removed 8 bases at V and 4 bases at J, with 15 bases between. CDR3 length equals 13 residues. The germline gives CDR1 MDHEN, CDR2 SYDVKM. The CDR3 DNA follows: TGTGCCAGCCGGATTCCAGCAGGGTACGAGCAGTACTTC. This gives the protein CASRIPAGYEQYF. The full variable domain, with the rest looked up from reference TRBV28 and TRBJ2-7, is DVKVTQSSRYLVKRTGEKVFLECVQDMDHENMFWYRQDPGLGLRLIYFSYDVKMKEKGDIPEGYSVSREKKERFSLILESASTNQTSMYLCASRIPAGYEQYFGPGTRLTVT.

V and J are TRBV4-1 and TRBJ2-1; the match to TRBD1 covers 8 bases. CDR1 and CDR2 from the germline V gene are MGHRA and YSYEKL. The J segment lost 5 bases and the V segment lost 0 bases, leaving 15 bases of the junction unmatched. The CDR3 has 19 residues. CDR3 loop: CASSQDITPDRARDNEQFF. The DNA of the CDR3 is TGCGCCAGCAGCCAAGATATAACCCCGGACAGGGCGCGGGACAATGAGCAGTTCTTC.

The gene calls are TRBV7-3 and TRBJ1-2; a possible D gene is TRBD1 (6 bases). V was pared by 5 bases and J by 4 bases, with 11 bases between. The CDR3 runs to 13 residues. Per germline, CDR1 SGHTA and CDR2 FQGTGA. CDR3 DNA: TGTGCCAGCAGCCCGCCGGGGGCCTATGGCTACACCTTC. This codes for CASSPPGAYGYTF.

This clonotype was observed a few times. The genes are TRBV27 and TRBJ2-3, with D uncertain. CDR1 and CDR2 from the germline V gene are MNHEY and SMNVEV (reference sequence). The CDR3 has 14 amino acids. Trimming shortened V by 1 base and J by 2 bases, and 7 bases separated the two germline ends. CDR3 sequence reads: CASSLWRYTDTQYF. In DNA form, the CDR3 reads TGTGCCAGCAGTTTATGGCGGTACACAGATACGCAGTATTTT.

The chain is built from TRBV6-6 and TRBJ1-1, with D hard to call. From germline, CDR1 is MNHNY and CDR2 SVGAGI (reference sequence). There are 12 residues in the CDR3. Trimming cost V 7 bases and J 4 bases, with 10 bases left between them. The CDR3 spells CASNKPGTEAFF. The DNA for the CDR3 is TGTGCCAGCAATAAGCCCGGCACTGAAGCTTTCTTT.